There are a few counts of the clone carrying this TCR beta chain. The target antigen is unknown. A J-beta primer mix and a sample-barcoded 5' primer were used in a second PCR of about 7 to 12 cycles. Each CDR3 protein is one row after TCRdb ran MiXCR on the 5' RACE reads. The sample holds 700,000 to 900,000 distinct CDR3 sequences, roughly 24% seen once. The data derive from a study of blood T cells in healthy people across ages. General study points: The study found more naive CD4+ cells and higher diversity in long-lived than aged donors.

This sample also belongs to another study, concerning T cells of mothers and their children.

Input material: blood. This TCR came from a boy younger than 18 in good health.

CDR3 loop: CASSGREAGGSGANVLTF. In nucleotides, the CDR3 is TGTGCCAGCAGCGGCCGAGAAGCGGGGGGTTCTGGGGCCAACGTCCTGACTTTC. The rearrangement links TRBV9 to TRBJ2-6; 9 bases fit TRBD2. This CDR3 is built from 18 residues. Germline-derived CDR1 and CDR2 are SGDLS and YYNGEE. The V gene end was trimmed by 3 bases and the J gene end by 1 base; junction bases not matched to a gene: 8.